The 5 T cell receptor beta chains reported below all come from one sample, sequenced in a study of OX40 agonist ivuxolimab in advanced cancers. Some clones are missing from TCRdb's copy, which holds only in-frame ones; the method was immunoSEQ multiplex PCR. This sample yields about 73,000 clones, of which around nine tenths are seen a single time; roughly 0.64% belongs to the top ten. The source material was CD4+ or CD8+ T cells sorted from blood, sampled in a trial of the OX40 agonist ivuxolimab. The receptors were sampled from an adult with an advanced solid tumor such as melanoma, head and neck, liver or kidney cancer.

This chain links TRBV12-5 with TRBJ2-3; the D gene is possibly TRBD2 (5 bases). Germline CDR1 is LGHNT and CDR2 is FRNRAP. V was cut by 4 bases and J by 3 bases, with 14 bases left in between. The CDR3 runs 15 residues. CDR3 residues: CASGSGVGRTDTQYF. The DNA of the CDR3 is TGTGCTAGTGGTTCCGGGGTCGGTAGGACAGATACGCAGTATTTT.

The CDR3 coding sequence is TGTGCCAGCAGCTTGCGGCTAGATCCCTACAATGAGCAGTTCTTC. Encoded protein: CASSLRLDPYNEQFF. The chain links TRBV5-4 to TRBJ2-1, with unresolved D. The germline V and J ends were trimmed by 1 base and 2 bases, with 10 bases remaining between them. The CDR3 spans 15 residues. Germline values: CDR1 SGHNT, CDR2 YYREEE (reference sequence). The full variable domain, its missing parts supplied by reference TRBV5-4 and TRBJ2-1, is ETGVTQSPTHLIKTRGQQVTLRCSSQSGHNTVSWYQQALGQGPQFIFQYYREEENGRGNFPPRFSGLQFPNYSSELNVNALELDDSALYLCASSLRLDPYNEQFFGPGTRLTVL.

The genes are TRBV7-2 and TRBJ2-5; D may be TRBD2 (6 bases). The CDR3 spans 15 residues. From germline, CDR1 is SGHTA and CDR2 FQGNSA. The ends were cut back, 0 bases at V and 5 bases at J, with 13 bases in the middle. The CDR3, as DNA: TGTGCCAGCAGCTTAGCGGTGGGGGGTTGGGAGACCCAGTACTTC. Translated: CASSLAVGGWETQYF.

The V gene is TRBV20-1, the J gene TRBJ1-2; no reliable D call. There are 10 residues in the CDR3. Germline CDR1 DFQATT, CDR2 SNEGSKA (reference sequence). Trimming removed 5 bases from V and 6 bases from J, with 7 bases in between. CDR3 sequence reads: CSAPFDGYTF. In nucleotides, the CDR3 is TGCAGTGCTCCCTTTGATGGCTACACCTTC.

This clone came up once. The chain joins TRBV5-1 to TRBJ2-1; D is ambiguous. The germline V gene encodes CDR1 SGHRS and CDR2 YFSETQ. This CDR3 has 15 residues. V was cut by 0 bases and J by 1 base, with 8 bases left in between. The CDR3 loop reads CASSLGTMSYNEQFF. The CDR3 DNA sequence: TGCGCCAGCAGCTTGGGCACCATGTCCTACAATGAGCAGTTCTTC.